Listed here are 5 T cell receptor beta chains from one sample, sequenced in a study of blood T cell repertoires in COVID-19. The method was immunoSEQ multiplex PCR; TCRdb's version includes in-frame clones alone and lacks a portion of them. This sample carries 100,000 to 110,000 clones, more than 65% of them seen once, and the ten largest clones take 12%. Material for sequencing was peripheral blood. These receptors were obtained from an older woman with acute or convalescent COVID-19.

CDR3 DNA: TGCGCCAGCAGCTTGGTGGGGGCGCGAGAGACCCAGTACTTC. Residues: CASSLVGARETQYF. V gene TRBV5-1 combines with J gene TRBJ2-5, with a possible D match to TRBD1 (6 bases). Germline CDR1 is SGHRS and CDR2 is YFSETQ. The CDR3 is made up of 14 amino acids. V lost 0 bases to trimming and J lost 4 bases, with 10 bases between them.

This clone was seen a single time. The chain joins TRBV7-6 to TRBJ2-2; tentative D call: TRBD2 (5 bases). Trimming cost V 4 bases and J 5 bases, with 5 bases left between them. Germline V gives CDR1 SGHVS, CDR2 FNYEAQ. The CDR3 runs 12 residues. The CDR3 DNA is TGTGCCAGCAGCTGGAGGACCGGGGAGCTGTTTTTT. Encoded protein: CASSWRTGELFF.

This clone was counted a few times. The V call is TRBV7-6, the J call TRBJ2-2; 9 bases fit TRBD1. Germline V gives CDR1 SGHVS, CDR2 FNYEAQ. The CDR3 runs 15 residues. Trimming cost V 5 bases and J 4 bases; bases outside gene matches: 5. CDR3 coding DNA: TGTGCCAGCAGCCCAAGACAGGGGGGCACCGGGGAGCTGTTTTTT. This codes for CASSPRQGGTGELFF. Filled out from reference TRBV7-6 and TRBJ2-2, the complete variable domain reads GAGVSQSPRYKVTKRGQDVALRCDPISGHVSLYWYRQALGQGPEFLTYFNYEAQQDKSGLPNDRFSAERPEGSISTLTIQRTEQRDSAMYRCASSPRQGGTGELFFGEGSRLTVL.

The V gene is TRBV30, the J gene TRBJ2-6; D is perhaps TRBD2 (6 bases). Germline CDR1 GTSNPN, CDR2 SVGIG (reference sequence). The CDR3 extends over 14 amino acids. V dropped 3 bases and J dropped 0 bases, with 6 bases sitting between them. CDR3 region: CAWRRDSGANVLTF. The DNA for the CDR3 is TGTGCCTGGAGGCGGGACTCTGGGGCCAACGTCCTGACTTTC.

The J gene is TRBJ2-5, the V gene TRBV27, with a tentative D call TRBD1 (5 bases). The ends were cut back, 3 bases at V and 5 bases at J, with 13 bases in the middle. Per germline, CDR1 MNHEY and CDR2 SMNVEV (reference sequence). The CDR3 contains 14 residues. CDR3 DNA sequence: TGTGCCAGCAGTTTTGCAGGGTCCCGGGAGACCCAGTACTTC. This encodes CASSFAGSRETQYF.